A selection of T cell receptor beta chains follows, all from one sample in a study of CD8 T cells in Susac syndrome. TCRdb analysed the immunoSEQ multiplex PCR reads with MiXCR anew, one entry per CDR3 protein. The top ten clones hold 0.13% to 0.15% of a sample with about 140,000 distinct CDR3 sequences, approximately 95% of them seen once. Sequenced material: CD4+ T cells from PBMCs. The receptor source for this set is a human donor with Susac syndrome. Both conserved end residues are part of each CDR3. A D gene is named only where the DNA matches it firmly. The size field is filled for only some rows; it gives once, few, many or a size class.

size	D	J	V	CDR3	DNA
.	TRBD1	TRBJ1-1	TRBV20-1	CSASTGQRNTEAFF	TGCAGTGCTAGTACGGGACAGAGGAACACTGAAGCTTTCTTT
.	TRBD2	TRBJ2-7	TRBV18	CASSPRAGSNEQYF	TGTGCCAGCTCACCCCGAGCGGGGTCCAACGAGCAGTACTTC
.	.	TRBJ2-3	TRBV5-1	CASSSEGDTQYF	TGCGCCAGCAGCTCCGAGGGGGATACGCAGTATTTT
.	TRBD2	TRBJ2-7	TRBV9	CASSVGGSGRTSEQYF	TGTGCCAGCAGCGTAGGGGGTAGCGGGAGGACTTCCGAGCAGTACTTC
.	TRBD1	TRBJ1-2	TRBV28	CASSLTGASNYGYTF	TGTGCCAGCAGTTTGACAGGGGCGTCAAACTATGGCTACACCTTC
once	.	TRBJ2-2	TRBV20-1	CSALAGTTRGELFF	TGCAGTGCCCTGGCCGGGACAACCCGAGGGGAGCTGTTTTTT
once	TRBD2	TRBJ2-3	TRBV7-2	CASSSGLASDTQYF	TGTGCCAGCAGCTCCGGACTAGCGTCAGATACGCAGTATTTT
.	TRBD1	TRBJ2-5	TRBV12-3/TRBV12-4	CASSRVLPGTGVATQYF	TGTGCCAGCAGCCGGGTGTTACCCGGGACAGGGGTAGCGACCCAGTACTTC
.	.	TRBJ1-2	TRBV28	CASSLGQFGYTF	TGTGCCAGCAGTCTAGGACAGTTCGGCTACACCTTC
.	TRBD2	TRBJ2-5	TRBV4-3	CASSPRSSGRAGETQYF	TGCGCCAGCAGCCCGCGGAGTTCCGGGAGGGCCGGGGAGACCCAGTACTTC
.	TRBD1	TRBJ2-1	TRBV12-3/TRBV12-4	CASSAGTGYNEQFF	TGTGCCAGCAGTGCCGGGACAGGTTACAATGAGCAGTTCTTC
.	.	TRBJ2-2	TRBV9	CASSVEARNTGELFF	TGTGCCAGCAGCGTAGAGGCCCGAAACACCGGGGAGCTGTTTTTT
once	.	TRBJ2-6	TRBV3-1	CATQSPTNVLTF	TGTGCCACCCAGTCCCCCACCAACGTCCTGACTTTC
.	TRBD1	TRBJ2-1	TRBV20-1	CSVTGGIDNEQFF	TGCAGCGTCACAGGGGGAATCGACAATGAGCAGTTCTTC
.	.	TRBJ1-2	TRBV15	CATSNDRSLGGYTF	TGTGCCACCAGCAATGACAGGTCCCTAGGGGGCTACACCTTC
.	.	TRBJ1-2	TRBV20-1	CSPSAGPRAYGYTF	TGCAGCCCATCCGCGGGTCCGAGGGCCTATGGCTACACCTTC
.	.	TRBJ2-7	TRBV4-1	CASSVTGHYEQYF	TGCGCCAGCAGCGTGACAGGACACTACGAGCAGTACTTC
.	TRBD2	TRBJ2-7	TRBV13	CASRLAGSYEQYF	TGTGCCAGTCGACTAGCGGGTTCCTACGAGCAGTACTTC
few	.	TRBJ2-7	TRBV3-1	CASSPQGGEQYF	TGTGCCAGCAGTCCCCAGGGCGGAGAGCAGTACTTC
.	.	TRBJ1-5	TRBV2	CASSETTSQQHF	TGTGCCAGCAGTGAAACGACCTCGCAACAGCATTTT
.	TRBD1	TRBJ2-6	TRBV2	CASSRQGASGANVLTF	TGTGCCAGCAGCCGACAGGGAGCGTCTGGGGCCAACGTCCTGACTTTC
.	.	TRBJ1-5	TRBV30	CAWTSRGATNQPQHF	TGTGCCTGGACCAGCCGGGGGGCGACCAATCAGCCCCAGCATTTT
.	.	TRBJ2-7	TRBV9	CASSTDGVYEQYF	TGTGCCAGCAGCACGGACGGGGTCTACGAGCAGTACTTC
.	TRBD2	TRBJ2-7	TRBV12-3/TRBV12-4	CASSSGTIDYEQYF	TGTGCCAGCAGTTCCGGGACTATCGATTACGAGCAGTACTTC
.	.	TRBJ2-6	TRBV18	CASSPVLAGSGANVLTF	TGTGCCAGCTCACCAGTTCTCGCAGGCTCTGGGGCCAACGTCCTGACTTTC
.	TRBD1	TRBJ1-2	TRBV6-5	CASSGTTGTVYGYTF	TGTGCCAGCAGTGGTACAACCGGGACAGTTTATGGCTACACCTTC
.	TRBD1	TRBJ2-6	TRBV30	CARLQGQSGANVLTF	TGTGCCCGGCTACAGGGGCAATCTGGGGCCAACGTCCTGACTTTC
.	TRBD1	TRBJ1-1	TRBV4-1	CASSQGGGQGNTEAFF	TGCGCCAGCAGCCAGGGGGGAGGACAGGGGAACACTGAAGCTTTCTTT
.	TRBD1	TRBJ2-7	TRBV30	CAWRASGTGVHEQYF	TGTGCCTGGAGGGCCTCCGGGACAGGGGTTCACGAGCAGTACTTC
.	.	TRBJ2-4	TRBV12-3/TRBV12-4	CASKGTFKNIQYF	TGTGCCAGTAAAGGGACATTCAAAAACATTCAGTACTTC
.	TRBD2	TRBJ2-6	TRBV4-2	CASSQAGGGVSVLTF	TGTGCCAGCAGCCAAGCGGGCGGGGGGGTTTCCGTCCTGACTTTC
.	TRBD2	TRBJ2-6	TRBV7-2	CASSSSGLAGVSGANVLTF	TGTGCCAGCAGCTCCTCGGGACTAGCGGGAGTGTCTGGGGCCAACGTCCTGACTTTC
.	.	TRBJ1-1	TRBV9	CASSVGQRNTEAFF	TGTGCCAGCAGCGTAGGGCAGAGGAACACTGAAGCTTTCTTT
once	.	TRBJ1-4	TRBV20-1	CSAKGGTNEKLFF	TGCAGTGCCAAAGGGGGGACTAATGAAAAACTGTTTTTT
.	.	TRBJ1-1	TRBV7-9	CASSSGTPLLPAFF	TGTGCCAGCAGCTCCGGAACTCCCCTGTTGCCAGCTTTCTTT
.	TRBD2	TRBJ2-7	TRBV28	CASSIAGLRIEQYF	TGTGCCAGCAGTATAGCGGGTCTAAGGATCGAGCAGTACTTC
.	.	TRBJ2-5	TRBV25-1	CASTRAGAETQYF	TGTGCCAGCACCAGGGCAGGAGCGGAGACCCAGTACTTC
.	.	TRBJ2-5	TRBV28	CASHRTVQETQYF	TGTGCCAGCCATCGAACAGTCCAAGAGACCCAGTACTTC
.	.	TRBJ2-1	TRBV7-2	CASSLGILNEQFF	TGTGCCAGCAGCTTAGGTATCCTGAACGAGCAGTTCTTC
.	TRBD1	TRBJ1-3	TRBV30	CAWSTGTGTSRGNTIYF	TGTGCCTGGAGTACCGGGACAGGCACCTCCCGAGGAAACACCATATATTTT
.	.	TRBJ1-5	TRBV2	CASSGGRSNQPQHF	TGTGCCAGCAGTGGGGGCCGAAGCAATCAGCCCCAGCATTTT
.	.	TRBJ2-1	TRBV18	CASSPPFLLVDNEQFF	TGTGCCAGCTCACCACCGTTCTTACTAGTGGATAATGAGCAGTTCTTC
.	.	TRBJ2-5	TRBV7-2	CASSLGLGSQETQYF	TGTGCCAGCAGCTTAGGATTAGGAAGTCAAGAGACCCAGTACTTC
once	TRBD2	TRBJ2-1	TRBV5-1	CASERGDSYNEQFF	TGCGCCAGCGAGCGGGGAGATTCCTACAATGAGCAGTTCTTC
once	.	TRBJ2-3	TRBV7-7	CASSLGVERATDTQYF	TGTGCTAGCAGCTTAGGCGTTGAAAGGGCTACAGATACGCAGTATTTT
once	.	TRBJ2-1	TRBV24-1	CATSDYDRNEQFF	TGTGCCACCAGTGATTATGACAGGAATGAGCAGTTCTTC
.	TRBD1	TRBJ2-7	TRBV6-1	CASTHRTGGDEQYF	TGTGCCAGCACACACAGGACAGGGGGCGACGAGCAGTACTTC
.	.	TRBJ2-2	TRBV12-3/TRBV12-4	CASSLDIGELFF	TGTGCCAGCAGTTTGGATATCGGGGAGCTGTTTTTT
.	.	TRBJ1-2	TRBV29-1	CSVDRADNYGYTF	TGCAGCGTTGATCGGGCGGACAACTATGGCTACACCTTC